This T cell receptor (beta chain) was sequenced during a study of T cells after yellow fever vaccination. As for the study in general: Each of the EM, EMRA, CM and Tscm memory subsets was sorted based on CD3, CD45RA, CCR7 and CD95.

Study results and limitations: Post-booster repertoires contained most primary-vaccination clones again (approximately 97% CD4, 88% CD8). Peak timing came faster in the weaker secondary response, day 5 versus 15.

Ten or more counts support this clonotype. The CDR3 loop spans 18 amino acids. The trim removed 2 bases at V and 4 bases at J, leaving 15 bases unmatched. The V gene's germline CDR1 is SQVTM and CDR2 ANQGSEA. TCRdb passed the 5' RACE reads through MiXCR, listing each CDR3 protein once. The top ten clones hold about 1.6% of a sample with 14,000 or so distinct CDR3 sequences, 6% to 8% of them seen once. The sequencing used PBMCs, either bulk or a sorted T-cell subset (CD4+, CD8+, memory, or dextramer-sorted; not recorded which), collected on the day of the yellow fever booster vaccination. The clonotype originates from a man younger than 35 who received the YFV17D yellow fever vaccine. V and J are TRBV29-1 and TRBJ2-1, with TRBD2 matching over 9 bases. The CDR3 region has the DNA TGCAGCGTTGAACATGGCGGGGGGGATTTCGGCGCTTACAATGAGCAGTTCTTC. This encodes CSVEHGGGDFGAYNEQFF.